This TCR beta chain was captured in a study of blood T cell repertoires in COVID-19 (dated by TCRdb to between 2020 and 2021). Regarding the research as a whole: Samples covering the acute and convalescent phases of COVID-19 were provided by collaborators in the United States, Italy and Spain. The prospective study material was composed of cDNA or gDNA derived from T cells, B-cell-depleted T cells, or PBMCs. Samples were obtained from the ongoing ImmuneRACE study (first 160 participants) and from 1,254 subjects provided by 6 global collaborators. A de-identified subject ID, COVID-19 status, age in years and sex were almost always included in the sample metadata. The repertoires were made available in a free public database intended to serve as a resource for research on the immune response to SARS-CoV-2. Where available, HLA class I and class II types were taken from metadata supplied by the sample provider and were not determined by assay-based typing. Deeply sampled blood TCRbeta repertoires from subjects exposed to, actively infected with, or recovered from COVID-19 were included in the dataset. The full study reports these points: How much clinical and demographic metadata was included differed by source and by participant, and the metadata was provided uncurated.

Looking up the germline V gene yields CDR1 SGHRS and CDR2 YFSETQ. The CDR3 sequence holds 12 residues, the cysteine and phenylalanine included. The read is trimmed to its CDR3 DNA, 36 bases read in frame from base 1. Trimming at the junction amounts to 4 bases on V and 8 bases on J, and the germline ends lie 12 bases apart. One collaborating source in Seattle enrolled patients while the patients were actively infected and followed the patients over time throughout the course of disease. Each collaborating institution followed its own protocols to collect whole blood in K2EDTA tubes. For TCRbeta analysis, collaborators shipped samples as frozen whole blood, isolated PBMCs, or DNA extracted from either of those sample types. TCRbeta CDR3 regions were amplified from genomic DNA by means of the immunoSEQ Assay, a bias-controlled multiplex PCR. As for the original processing: Within the assay, amplification of reference gene primers was used to estimate how many nucleated cells each sample contained. To quantify the absolute abundance of each unique TCRbeta CDR3 rearrangement, sequence reads were collapsed and filtered. For each sample, productive Simpson clonality was calculated as the square root of Simpson's diversity index over productive rearrangements. TCRdb re-hosts the immuneACCESS table, in-frame sequences only. Its copies lack some clones; in the studies checked, an unresolved V gene accounts for under half of them, and the cause for the rest is not known. For V, J and clone size, that table is used; D and trimming come from the DNA. The sample has hundreds of thousands of clones on record, roughly 86% of them singletons. The top ten hold 2.3% of the sample.

This clone occurred once. The antigen it binds to is not known. Per-nucleotide qualities are absent, and no much larger clonotype sits a single base away. The TCR comes from a woman in her sixties with COVID-19, enrolled during active disease. The sample consisted of peripheral blood. The chain links TRBV5-1 with TRBJ1-2; the D region possibly corresponds to TRBD1 (6 bases align). The DNA sequence is as follows: TGCGCCAGCAGCACCCACAGGGAAGGCTACACCTTC. Translated, it gives CASSTHREGYTF.